These 3 T cell receptor beta chains share one sample of origin, sequenced in a study of spatial heterogeneity in lung cancer. Time point meaning: sample taken at primary tumor resection. From the 5' RACE reads, TCRdb called clonotypes with MiXCR, one entry per CDR3 protein. The table lists over 50,000 distinct CDR3 sequences, roughly 5.9% of them singletons. This sample comprised PBMCs, obtained at surgery. These receptors all stem from a female donor with early-stage non-small cell lung cancer.

Many counts were recorded for this clonotype. The rearrangement links TRBV28 to TRBJ2-1, with 11 nucleotides matching TRBD1. J gave up 7 bases and V 6 bases, and 5 bases lay outside the gene matches. The CDR3 runs to 14 residues. CDR1 and CDR2 (germline): MDHEN, SYDVKM. CDR3 nucleotides: TGTGCCAGCAGCCCCGGACAGGGGGCGAATGAGCAGTTCTTC. Protein sequence: CASSPGQGANEQFF.

This clonotype was counted at least ten times. V and J are TRBV19 and TRBJ2-5; unclear D gene. Germline loops: CDR1 LNHDA, CDR2 SQIVND (reference sequence). V shed 3 bases and J shed 0 bases, with 8 bases lying between them. CDR3 size: 14 residues. CDR3 DNA: TGTGCCAGTAGTATCGGTGGAGACCAAGAGACCCAGTACTTC. Translating gives CASSIGGDQETQYF. Filled out from reference TRBV19 and TRBJ2-5, the complete variable domain reads DGGITQSPKYLFRKEGQNVTLSCEQNLNHDAMYWYRQDPGQGLRLIYYSQIVNDFQKGDIAEGYSVSREKKESFPLTVTSAQKNPTAFYLCASSIGGDQETQYFGPGTRLLVL.

The sample holds a few counts of this clonotype. The rearrangement links TRBV28 to TRBJ2-1, with 9 nucleotides matching TRBD2. Germline V lookup: CDR1 MDHEN, CDR2 SYDVKM. V lost 7 bases and J lost 8; bases outside the gene matches: 12. The CDR3 loop spans 15 amino acids. CDR3 DNA: TGTGCCAGCACCAAGAAGCGGGGGGCCGTGGATGAGCAGTTCTTC. It specifies CASTKKRGAVDEQFF. Drawing the rest from reference TRBV28 and TRBJ2-1, the complete variable domain is DVKVTQSSRYLVKRTGEKVFLECVQDMDHENMFWYRQDPGLGLRLIYFSYDVKMKEKGDIPEGYSVSREKKERFSLILESASTNQTSMYLCASTKKRGAVDEQFFGPGTRLTVL.